Each of the 10 T cell receptor beta chains below was sequenced from the same sample in a study of T cell responses to AZD1222 COVID-19 vaccine. Libraries were prepared by immunoSEQ multiplex PCR; TCRdb keeps only in-frame clonotypes and omits some of them. The table records roughly 100,000 clones, more than 75% of them present only once. The sequencing used peripheral blood, collected on day 0 of AZD1222 vaccination. All receptors come from an adult in good health.

This clone turned up a few times. The chain uses TRBV28 and TRBJ2-1; 8 bases align to TRBD2. Per germline, CDR1 MDHEN and CDR2 SYDVKM. CDR3 length equals 15 residues. V dropped 5 bases and J dropped 9; count of bases not matched to a gene: 12. In DNA form, the CDR3 reads TGTGCCAGCAGTACCCCTAGCGGGCGTATGGTTGAGCAGTTCTTC. Protein: CASSTPSGRMVEQFF. Full variable domain (missing parts from reference TRBV28 and TRBJ2-1): DVKVTQSSRYLVKRTGEKVFLECVQDMDHENMFWYRQDPGLGLRLIYFSYDVKMKEKGDIPEGYSVSREKKERFSLILESASTNQTSMYLCASSTPSGRMVEQFFGPGTRLTVL.

This clone was detected a few times. The chain is built from TRBV19 and TRBJ1-2; 10 bases are shared with TRBD1. With V trimmed by 4 bases and J by 4 bases, 12 bases remained unmatched. CDR1 LNHDA and CDR2 SQIVND come from the germline V gene (reference sequence). This CDR3 comprises 17 residues. The CDR3 reads CASSSPQGQGVSYGYTF. The CDR3 region has the DNA TGTGCCAGTAGTAGCCCTCAAGGACAGGGGGTCAGCTATGGCTACACCTTC.

In this sample, this clone turned up a few times. The chain combines TRBV11-2 with TRBJ2-7; perhaps D is TRBD1 or TRBD2 (5 bases each). This CDR3 spans 12 amino acids. Trimming stripped 7 bases from V and 0 bases from J, with 7 bases between. CDR1 is SGHAT, CDR2 FQNNGV, per germline. The DNA for the CDR3 is TGTGCCAGCATGGGGGTCTCCTACGAGCAGTACTTC. It is translated as CASMGVSYEQYF.

This clone appeared once. This CDR3 reads CASSFGGGIYEQYF. The CDR3 nucleotides read TGTGCCAGCAGCTTTGGGGGGGGGATCTACGAGCAGTACTTC. This rearrangement joins TRBV11-2 to TRBJ2-7; 7 positions agree with TRBD2. The CDR3 is 14 residues long. V was clipped by 3 bases and J by 3 bases; unmatched bases: 5. In germline, CDR1 is SGHAT, CDR2 FQNNGV.

The genes are TRBV6-5 and TRBJ1-4; TRBD1 matches at 9 bases. The CDR3 is 13 residues long. V lost 5 bases and J lost 8; bases outside the gene matches: 3. Looked up from germline, CDR1 is MNHEY and CDR2 is SVGAGI. The CDR3 sequence is CASSRDRDEKLFF. CDR3 nucleotide sequence: TGTGCCAGCAGTCGGGACAGGGACGAAAAACTGTTTTTT.

The J gene is TRBJ2-7, the V gene TRBV29-1; 10 nucleotides line up with TRBD1. After removal of 7 bases from V and 4 bases from J, the junction contained 7 bases not matched to a gene. This CDR3 is 13 amino acids long. Looked up from germline, CDR1 is SQVTM and CDR2 is ANQGSEA. CDR3 region: CSGGQGGGYEQYF. CDR3 nucleotides: TGCAGCGGAGGACAGGGGGGTGGATACGAGCAGTACTTC.

This sequence joins TRBV3-1 (or the pseudogene TRBV3-2) and TRBJ2-5; D is uncertain. The CDR3 is 15 amino acids. CDR1 is LGHDT, CDR2 YNNKEL, per germline (reference sequence). V gave up 5 bases and J gave up 2 bases, with 15 bases separating them. The CDR3, as DNA: TGTGCCAGCAGCGTCAACTCATGGAAGCAAGAGACCCAGTACTTC. It is translated as CASSVNSWKQETQYF.

The rearrangement uses TRBV3-1 (or the pseudogene TRBV3-2) and TRBJ2-7; D tentatively reads TRBD1 or TRBD2 (5 bases each). The CDR3 totals 13 residues. V was clipped by 0 bases and J by 12 bases, with 15 bases between them. Germline CDR1 reads LGHDT; CDR2 reads YNNKEL (reference sequence). Here the CDR3 DNA reads TGTGCCAGCAGCCAAGATCCAGGGTTCGGGATGTACTTC. It codes for CASSQDPGFGMYF.

The rearrangement joins TRBV7-9 to TRBJ2-5; the match to TRBD2 covers 7 bases. The V and J ends lost 4 bases and 2 bases, in that order; junction bases with no gene match: 7. This CDR3 has 15 amino acids. Germline loops: CDR1 SEHNR, CDR2 FQNEAQ (reference sequence). Written as DNA, the CDR3 is TGTGCCAGCAGCTCCAGCGGGACGACTCAAGAGACCCAGTACTTC. Its translation: CASSSSGTTQETQYF.

This rearrangement joins TRBV4-3 to TRBJ2-6; 9 bases are a match to TRBD2. Germline V gene data show CDR1 as LGHNA and CDR2 as YSLEER. The CDR3 sequence is 18 residues long. Unmatched junction bases numbered 5, after V lost 0 bases and J lost 2 bases. Here the CDR3 DNA reads TGCGCCAGCAGCCAAGATCCGCTAGCGGGAACTGGGGCCAACGTCCTGACTTTC. This encodes CASSQDPLAGTGANVLTF.